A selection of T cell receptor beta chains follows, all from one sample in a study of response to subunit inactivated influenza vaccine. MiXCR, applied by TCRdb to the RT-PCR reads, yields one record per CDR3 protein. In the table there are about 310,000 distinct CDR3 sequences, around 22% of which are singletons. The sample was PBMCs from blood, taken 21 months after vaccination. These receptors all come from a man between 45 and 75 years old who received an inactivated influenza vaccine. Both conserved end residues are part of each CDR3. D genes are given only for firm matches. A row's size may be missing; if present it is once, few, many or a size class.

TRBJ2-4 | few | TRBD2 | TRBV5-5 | CASSFWRGVLDVNIQYF | TGTGCCAGCAGCTTTTGGCGGGGGGTACTCGATGTGAACATTCAGTACTTC
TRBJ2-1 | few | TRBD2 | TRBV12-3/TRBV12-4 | CASSPYTSGDSYNEQFF | TGTGCCAGCAGTCCGTATACTAGCGGCGACTCCTACAATGAGCAGTTCTTC
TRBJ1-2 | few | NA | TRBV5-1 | CASRKGIGYTF | TGCGCCAGCAGAAAAGGAATCGGCTACACCTTC
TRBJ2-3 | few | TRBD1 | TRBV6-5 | CASSYRQGHTQYF | TGTGCCAGCAGTTACAGACAGGGGCATACGCAGTATTTT
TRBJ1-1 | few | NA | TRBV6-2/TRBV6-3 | CASRDFSAMNTEAFF | TGTGCCAGCAGGGACTTTTCGGCTATGAACACTGAAGCTTTCTTT
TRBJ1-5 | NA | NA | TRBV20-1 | CSATVRAYQPQHF | TGCAGTGCTACCGTCAGGGCTTATCAGCCCCAGCATTTT
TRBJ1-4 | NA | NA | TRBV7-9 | CASSAQGSREKLFF | TGTGCCAGCAGCGCCCAGGGGAGTCGGGAAAAACTGTTTTTT
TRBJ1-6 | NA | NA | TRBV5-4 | CASSADPGSYNSPLHF | TGTGCCAGCAGCGCGGACCCCGGATCCTATAATTCACCCCTCCACTTT
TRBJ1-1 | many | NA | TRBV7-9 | CASSPYGGTEAFF | TGTGCCAGCAGCCCGTACGGTGGCACTGAAGCTTTCTTT
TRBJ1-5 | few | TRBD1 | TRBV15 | CATSRRPQGAGQPQHF | TGTGCCACCAGCAGACGACCACAGGGGGCGGGTCAGCCCCAGCATTTT
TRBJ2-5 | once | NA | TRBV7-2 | CASSLAILISRETQYF | TGTGCCAGCAGCTTAGCGATACTGATATCCAGGGAGACCCAGTACTTC
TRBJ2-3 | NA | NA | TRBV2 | CASSEDYTDTQYF | TGTGCCAGCAGTGAGGACTACACAGATACGCAGTATTTT
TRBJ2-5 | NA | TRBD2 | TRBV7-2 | CASSLGARGGRETQYF | TGTGCCAGCAGCTTAGGAGCTCGGGGGGGCAGGGAGACCCAGTACTTC
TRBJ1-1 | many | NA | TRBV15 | CATSREKGSNTEAFF | TGTGCCACCAGCAGAGAAAAGGGGTCGAACACTGAAGCTTTCTTT
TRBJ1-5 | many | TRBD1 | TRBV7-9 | CASSLGTGATSNQPQHF | TGTGCCAGCAGCTTAGGGACAGGGGCGACCAGCAATCAGCCCCAGCATTTT
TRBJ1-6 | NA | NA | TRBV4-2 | CASSQENSNNSPLHF | TGTGCCAGCAGCCAAGAAAACAGCAATAATTCACCCCTCCACTTT
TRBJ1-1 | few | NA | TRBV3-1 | CASTANTMNTEAFF | TGTGCCAGCACAGCCAATACGATGAACACTGAAGCTTTCTTT
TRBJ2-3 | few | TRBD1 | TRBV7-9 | CASRPVRGRFQDTQYF | TGTGCCAGCAGGCCGGTCAGGGGGCGCTTTCAAGATACGCAGTATTTT
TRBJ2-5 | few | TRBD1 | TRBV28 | CASSLSGQAQETQYF | TGTGCCAGCAGTTTATCCGGACAGGCACAAGAGACCCAGTACTTC
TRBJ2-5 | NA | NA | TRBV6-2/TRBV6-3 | CASTLGSGETQYF | TGTGCCAGCACCCTTGGTTCCGGGGAGACCCAGTACTTC
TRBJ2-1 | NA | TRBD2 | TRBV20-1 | CSASRPSGAVYNEQFF | TGCAGTGCTAGTCGACCTAGCGGGGCGGTCTACAATGAGCAGTTCTTC
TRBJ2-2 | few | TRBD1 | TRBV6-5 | CASSWTGKGTGELFF | TGTGCCAGCAGTTGGACAGGGAAGGGCACCGGGGAGCTGTTTTTT
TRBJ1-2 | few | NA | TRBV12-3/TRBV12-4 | CASSLGQQSYGYTF | TGTGCCAGCAGTTTGGGTCAGCAATCCTATGGCTACACCTTC
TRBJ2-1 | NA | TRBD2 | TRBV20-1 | CSGRASGGVSYNEQFF | TGCAGTGGCCGCGCTAGCGGGGGGGTCTCCTACAATGAGCAGTTCTTC
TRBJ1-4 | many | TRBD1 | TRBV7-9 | CASSLRQGNNEKLFF | TGTGCCAGCAGCTTGAGACAGGGGAATAATGAAAAACTGTTTTTT
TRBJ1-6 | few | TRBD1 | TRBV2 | CATTGEWGSPLHF | TGTGCCACCACAGGGGAGTGGGGTTCACCCCTCCACTTT
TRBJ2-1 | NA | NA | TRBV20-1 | CSARDAPHEQFF | TGCAGTGCTAGAGACGCCCCCCATGAGCAGTTCTTC
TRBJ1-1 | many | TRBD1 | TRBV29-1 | CSVDRGRRNTEAFF | TGCAGCGTTGACAGGGGGCGGCGGAACACTGAAGCTTTCTTT